This record concerns one TCR beta chain sequence. The source of the sample is a study of blood T cell repertoires in COVID-19. Original processing methods: Estimation of nucleated cell counts relied on the amplification of reference gene primers. TCRdb's copy holds only in-frame clones and misses some; the assay was immunoSEQ multiplex PCR. The V and J calls and clone size are taken from that table; D and trimming were inferred from the DNA. The repertoire holds 110,000 to 150,000 clones, with about three quarters as singletons. Sample: peripheral blood. The TCR comes from an older woman with acute or convalescent COVID-19.

The CDR3 sequence: CASSMEGADGTEAFF. In nucleotides, the CDR3 is TGTGCCAGTAGTATGGAGGGGGCGGATGGCACTGAAGCTTTCTTT. The gene calls are TRBV19 and TRBJ1-1; 7 bases agree with TRBD1. The CDR3 has 15 amino acids. V shed 3 bases, J shed 4 bases, and the junction held 8 bases outside the gene matches. Germline-derived CDR1 and CDR2 are LNHDA and SQIVND (reference sequence).